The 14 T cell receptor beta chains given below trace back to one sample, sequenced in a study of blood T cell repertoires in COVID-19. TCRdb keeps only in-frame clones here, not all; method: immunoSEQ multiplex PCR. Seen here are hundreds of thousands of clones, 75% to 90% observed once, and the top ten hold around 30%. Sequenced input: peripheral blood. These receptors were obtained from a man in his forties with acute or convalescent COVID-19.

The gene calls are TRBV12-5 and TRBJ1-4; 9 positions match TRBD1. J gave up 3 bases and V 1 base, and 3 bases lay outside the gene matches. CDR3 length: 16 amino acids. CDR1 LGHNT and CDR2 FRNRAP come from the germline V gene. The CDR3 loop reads CASGLGDRGSNEKLFF. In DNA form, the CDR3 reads TGTGCTAGTGGTTTGGGAGACAGGGGGTCTAATGAAAAACTGTTTTTT.

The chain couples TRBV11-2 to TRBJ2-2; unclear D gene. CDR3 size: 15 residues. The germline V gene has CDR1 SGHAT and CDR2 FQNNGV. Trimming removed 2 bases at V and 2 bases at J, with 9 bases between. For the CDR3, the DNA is TGTGCCAGCAGCTTAAGTGGGCTCAACACCGGGGAGCTGTTTTTT. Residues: CASSLSGLNTGELFF.

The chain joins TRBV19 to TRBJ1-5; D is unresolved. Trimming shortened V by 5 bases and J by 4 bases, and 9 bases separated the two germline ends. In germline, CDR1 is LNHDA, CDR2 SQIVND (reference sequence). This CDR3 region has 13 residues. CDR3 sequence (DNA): TGTGCCAGTAGTCCCCAGGCAAATCAGCCCCAGCATTTT. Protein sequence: CASSPQANQPQHF. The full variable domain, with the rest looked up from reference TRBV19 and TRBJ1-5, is DGGITQSPKYLFRKEGQNVTLSCEQNLNHDAMYWYRQDPGQGLRLIYYSQIVNDFQKGDIAEGYSVSREKKESFPLTVTSAQKNPTAFYLCASSPQANQPQHFGDGTRLSIL.

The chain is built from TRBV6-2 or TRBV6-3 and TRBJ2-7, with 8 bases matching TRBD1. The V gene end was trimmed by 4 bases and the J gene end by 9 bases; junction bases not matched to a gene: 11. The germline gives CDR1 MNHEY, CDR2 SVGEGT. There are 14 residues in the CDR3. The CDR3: CASSSGQGGSTQYF. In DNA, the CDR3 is TGTGCCAGCAGTTCCGGACAGGGCGGGTCCACGCAGTACTTC.

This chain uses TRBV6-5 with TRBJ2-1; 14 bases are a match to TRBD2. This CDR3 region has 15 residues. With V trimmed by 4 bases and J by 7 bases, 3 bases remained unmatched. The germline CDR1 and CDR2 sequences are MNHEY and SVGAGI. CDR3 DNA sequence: TGTGCCAGCAGTTGGACTAGCGGGAGGACGAATGAGCAGTTCTTC. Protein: CASSWTSGRTNEQFF.

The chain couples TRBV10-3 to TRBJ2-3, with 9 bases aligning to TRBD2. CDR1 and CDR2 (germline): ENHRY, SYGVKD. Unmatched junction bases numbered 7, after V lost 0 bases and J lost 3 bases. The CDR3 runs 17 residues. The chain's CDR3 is CAISESIAGAGTDTQYF. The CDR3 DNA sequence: TGTGCCATCAGTGAGTCGATAGCGGGAGCGGGTACAGATACGCAGTATTTT.

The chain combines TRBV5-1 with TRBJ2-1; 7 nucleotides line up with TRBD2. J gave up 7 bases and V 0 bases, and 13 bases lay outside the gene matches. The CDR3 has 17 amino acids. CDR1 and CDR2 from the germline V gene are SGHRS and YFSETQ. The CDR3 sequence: CASSLGTSSGAPNEQFF. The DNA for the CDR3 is TGCGCCAGCAGCTTGGGAACCTCTAGCGGCGCTCCAAATGAGCAGTTCTTC.

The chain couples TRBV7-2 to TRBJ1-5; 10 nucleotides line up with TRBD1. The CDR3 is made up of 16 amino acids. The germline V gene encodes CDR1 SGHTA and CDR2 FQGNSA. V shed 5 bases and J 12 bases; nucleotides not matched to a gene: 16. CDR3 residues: CASSQVGQGLPLGQHF. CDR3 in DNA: TGTGCCAGCAGCCAAGTGGGACAGGGGCTCCCCTTAGGCCAGCATTTT. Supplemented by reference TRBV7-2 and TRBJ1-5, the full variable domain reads GAGVSQSPSNKVTEKGKDVELRCDPISGHTALYWYRQSLGQGLEFLIYFQGNSAPDKSGLPSDRFSAERTGGSVSTLTIQRTQQEDSAVYLCASSQVGQGLPLGQHFGDGTRLSIL.

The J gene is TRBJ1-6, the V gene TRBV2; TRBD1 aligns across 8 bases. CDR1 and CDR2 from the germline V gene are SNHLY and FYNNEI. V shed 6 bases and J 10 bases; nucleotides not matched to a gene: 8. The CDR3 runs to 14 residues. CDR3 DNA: TGTGCCAGCAGGGAGGGACAGGAACTGTCACCCCTCCACTTT. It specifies CASREGQELSPLHF. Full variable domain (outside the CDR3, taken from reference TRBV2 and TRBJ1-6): EPEVTQTPSHQVTQMGQEVILRCVPISNHLYFYWYRQILGQKVEFLVSFYNNEISEKSEIFDDQFSVERPDGSNFTLKIRSTKLEDSAMYFCASREGQELSPLHFGNGTRLTVT.

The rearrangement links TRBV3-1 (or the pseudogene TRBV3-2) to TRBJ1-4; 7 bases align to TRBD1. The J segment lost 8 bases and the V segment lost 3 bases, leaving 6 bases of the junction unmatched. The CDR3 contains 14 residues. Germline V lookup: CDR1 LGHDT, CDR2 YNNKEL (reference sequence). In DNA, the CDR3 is TGTGCCAGCAGCCATGGGACAGAGAAAGAAAAACTGTTTTTT. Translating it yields CASSHGTEKEKLFF.

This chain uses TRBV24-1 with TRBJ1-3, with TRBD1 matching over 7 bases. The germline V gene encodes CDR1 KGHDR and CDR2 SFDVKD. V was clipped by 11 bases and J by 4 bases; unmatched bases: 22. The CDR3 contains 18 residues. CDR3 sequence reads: CAITGRDRESVGGNTIYF. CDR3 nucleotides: TGTGCCATCACGGGCAGAGACAGGGAGTCGGTGGGCGGAAACACCATATATTTT.

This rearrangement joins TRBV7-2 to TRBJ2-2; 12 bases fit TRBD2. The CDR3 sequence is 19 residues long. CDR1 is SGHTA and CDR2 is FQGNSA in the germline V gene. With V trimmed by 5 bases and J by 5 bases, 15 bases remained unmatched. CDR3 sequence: CASSPTRLAGGPLTGELFF. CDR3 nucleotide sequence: TGTGCCAGCAGCCCGACACGGCTAGCGGGAGGGCCTCTAACCGGGGAGCTGTTTTTT.

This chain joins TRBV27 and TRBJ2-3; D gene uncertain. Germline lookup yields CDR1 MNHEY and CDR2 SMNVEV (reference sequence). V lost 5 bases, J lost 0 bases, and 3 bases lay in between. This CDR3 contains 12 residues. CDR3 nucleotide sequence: TGTGCCAGCAGTCAGAGCACAGATACGCAGTATTTT. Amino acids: CASSQSTDTQYF.

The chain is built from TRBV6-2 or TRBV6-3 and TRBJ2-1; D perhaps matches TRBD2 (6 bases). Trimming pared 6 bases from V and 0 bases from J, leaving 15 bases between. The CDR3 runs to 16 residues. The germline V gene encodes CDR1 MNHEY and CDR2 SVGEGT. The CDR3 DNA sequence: TGTGCCAGCAGCCCCCCGGGAGCGAGCTCCTACAATGAGCAGTTCTTC. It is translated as CASSPPGASSYNEQFF.